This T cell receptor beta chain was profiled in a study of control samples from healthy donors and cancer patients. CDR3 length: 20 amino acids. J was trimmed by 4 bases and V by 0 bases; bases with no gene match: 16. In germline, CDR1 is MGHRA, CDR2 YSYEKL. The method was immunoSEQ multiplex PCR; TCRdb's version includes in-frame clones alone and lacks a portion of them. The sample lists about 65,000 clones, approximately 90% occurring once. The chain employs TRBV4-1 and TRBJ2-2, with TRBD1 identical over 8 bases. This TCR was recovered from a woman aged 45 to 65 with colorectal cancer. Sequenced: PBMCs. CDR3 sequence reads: CASSQDCWGEDRDCTGELFF. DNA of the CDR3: TGCGCCAGCAGCCAAGATTGTTGGGGAGAGGACAGGGACTGCACCGGGGAGCTGTTTTTT.